This TCR beta chain was sequenced in a study of T cells after yellow fever vaccination. Whole-study context: The fractions with low cell numbers were processed using SMART-Seq v4 Ultra Low Input.

V lost 4 bases, J lost 2 bases, and 6 bases stayed unmatched. This CDR3 has 15 amino acids. TCRdb recomputed calls from the 5' RACE reads with MiXCR, one row per CDR3 protein. The data show roughly 320,000 distinct CDR3 sequences, with around 10% seen just once and about 3% held by the top ten. This clonotype was detected a few times. The chain has TRBV12-3 or TRBV12-4 and TRBJ2-5; 8 bases agree with TRBD1. The material was CD4+ T cells sorted from PBMCs, obtained 45 days after the yellow fever booster vaccination. The receptor comes from a man between 18 and 35 years old who received the YFV17D yellow fever vaccine. CDR3 in DNA: TGTGCCAGCAGTTCCGGGACAGGCTCACAAGAGACCCAGTACTTC. Its protein product is CASSSGTGSQETQYF.